This T cell receptor (beta chain) was recorded in a study of control samples from healthy donors and cancer patients. Germline V CDR1 and CDR2: MNHNS, SASEGT. The CDR3 runs 15 residues. With V trimmed by 0 bases and J by 3 bases, 4 bases remained unmatched. Profiled with immunoSEQ multiplex PCR; TCRdb holds only in-frame clones, not every one. The table records around 14,000 clones, roughly 80% of them present only once. The chain employs TRBV6-1 and TRBJ2-7; 8 nucleotides agree with TRBD2. Source material: formalin-fixed, paraffin-embedded tissue. This clonotype originated in a female donor with lung cancer. CDR3 bases: TGTGCCAGCAGTGAAGCGTCGAGCGGGGGCTACGAGCAGTACTTC. Protein product: CASSEASSGGYEQYF.